This T cell receptor beta chain was retrieved from a study of blood T cell repertoires in COVID-19. Study overall: Sites across the United States, Italy and Spain contributed samples from acute and convalescent COVID-19.

Methods used by the authors: Reference gene primer amplification gave nucleated cell count estimates. Assay: immunoSEQ multiplex PCR; the TCRdb copy retains only in-frame clones and omits some. V and J calls and clone size are copied from that table; D and trimming were computed from the DNA. Among 180,000 or so clones listed, around 90% were seen once. V was trimmed by 6 bases and J by 6 bases, leaving 8 bases between them. The CDR3 totals 12 residues. Germline CDR1 reads SGHNT; CDR2 reads YENEEA. The rearrangement links TRBV11-3 to TRBJ2-2; D is undetermined. The sample comprised peripheral blood. The source of this sequence is a man in his forties or fifties with acute or convalescent COVID-19. The DNA of the CDR3 is TGTGCCAGCAGATCCGCAGCCGGGGAGCTGTTTTTT. This gives the protein CASRSAAGELFF.